These 31 T cell receptor beta chains came from one sample sequenced in a study of blood T cell repertoires in COVID-19. Repertoires were generated with immunoSEQ multiplex PCR, while TCRdb's copy carries only in-frame clones and drops some. The data contain tens of thousands of clones, around 88% of them singletons. Source material: peripheral blood. The receptors were sampled from a human donor in a cohort sampled during active COVID-19.

This rearrangement joins TRBV4-3 to TRBJ2-2, with TRBD2 matching 11 bases. The V gene's germline CDR1 is LGHNA and CDR2 YSLEER. The CDR3 runs 16 residues. Unmatched junction bases numbered 0, after V lost 3 bases and J lost 0 bases. The CDR3 sequence is CASSQTSGANTGELFF. The CDR3 bases are TGCGCCAGCAGCCAGACTAGCGGGGCGAACACCGGGGAGCTGTTTTTT.

This chain uses TRBV21-1 with TRBJ2-6; no DNA check was done on the table's D call, TRBD1. TRBV21-1 is flagged as a pseudogene. This CDR3 contains 19 residues. The CDR3 region is CASSIRDSLDRSGANVLTF. Here the CDR3 DNA reads TGTGCCAGCAGCATCCGGGACAGCCTTGACCGCTCTGGGGCCAACGTCCTGACTTTC.

This sequence joins TRBV30 and TRBJ1-1; D is perhaps TRBD1 (6 bases). V gave up 7 bases and J gave up 2 bases, with 20 bases separating them. CDR3 size: 15 residues. CDR1 and CDR2 (germline): GTSNPN, SVGIG (reference sequence). This CDR3 reads CASNRARGSNTEAFF. As DNA, the CDR3 is TGTGCCTCAAACAGGGCCCGCGGATCAAACACTGAAGCTTTCTTT.

This chain joins TRBV6-2 or TRBV6-3 and TRBJ2-5, with D perhaps TRBD1 (6 bases). The germline V gene has CDR1 MNHEY and CDR2 SVGEGT. The CDR3 totals 15 residues. V gave up 2 bases and J gave up 1 base, with 11 bases separating them. The chain's CDR3 is CASSYGRDIQETQYF. CDR3 DNA sequence: TGTGCCAGCAGTTACGGCAGGGACATCCAAGAGACCCAGTACTTC.

The gene calls are TRBV27 and TRBJ1-6; 10 nucleotides align to TRBD1. The CDR3 runs 15 residues. Germline V gene data show CDR1 as MNHEY and CDR2 as SMNVEV (reference sequence). Trimming took 1 base from V and 10 from J; bases not matched to a gene: 4. Here the CDR3 reads CASSLWGQGNSPLHF. DNA for the CDR3: TGTGCCAGCAGTTTATGGGGACAGGGGAACTCACCCCTCCACTTT.

This clone was observed once. The genes are TRBV28 and TRBJ2-5, with a possible D match to TRBD2 (6 bases). The CDR3 contains 14 residues. V was trimmed by 2 bases and J by 4 bases, leaving 11 bases between them. The V gene's germline CDR1 is MDHEN and CDR2 SYDVKM. Written as DNA, the CDR3 is TGTGCCAGCAGTTTAAGGCAGGGAGGAGAGACCCAGTACTTC. It codes for CASSLRQGGETQYF.

In DNA form, the CDR3 reads TGTGCCAGCAGCTTAGCCGGGATCGGAGGAGAAAAACTGTTTTTT. Residues: CASSLAGIGGEKLFF. This chain uses TRBV7-9 with TRBJ1-4, with D hard to call. V gave up 0 bases and J gave up 8 bases, with 13 bases separating them. The CDR3 has 15 amino acids. Germline CDR1 SEHNR, CDR2 FQNEAQ (reference sequence).

Concerning this clone: Other DNA sequences in the sample encode the same CDR3. V and J are TRBV5-1 and TRBJ2-1, with 8 positions matching TRBD2. V gave up 3 bases and J gave up 4 bases; unmatched junction bases: 3. The germline gives CDR1 SGHRS, CDR2 YFSETQ. This CDR3 has 14 residues. CDR3 protein: CASSSSGGYNEQFF. CDR3 nucleotides: TGCGCCAGCAGCTCCTCGGGGGGGTACAATGAGCAGTTCTTC.

This chain uses TRBV19 with TRBJ2-5; D might be TRBD1 (5 bases). Trimming took off 2 bases at V and 3 bases at J, with 16 bases between the two ends. This CDR3 region has 16 residues. Germline assignment: CDR1 LNHDA and CDR2 SQIVND (reference sequence). CDR3 DNA: TGTGCCAGTAGTATATACCCGACAGTCCGGGAAGAGACCCAGTACTTC. Translating gives CASSIYPTVREETQYF.

The DNA of the CDR3 is TGTGCCAGCAGCTTGGGCCCCGGGGGGGCGAGCACAGATACGCAGTATTTT. Translated, it gives CASSLGPGGASTDTQYF. The V call is TRBV5-4, the J call TRBJ2-3, with 8 positions matching TRBD2. In germline, CDR1 is SGHNT, CDR2 YYREEE (reference sequence). The CDR3 sequence is 17 residues long. Germline trimming cut 0 bases from V and 0 bases from J; bases unmatched to any gene: 6.

The chain links TRBV5-6 to TRBJ1-2; TRBD1 is a possible D gene (6 bases). This CDR3 comprises 15 residues. Trimming removed 4 bases at V and 4 bases at J, with 17 bases between. Germline V gives CDR1 SGHDT, CDR2 YYEEEE. In DNA, the CDR3 is TGTGCCAGCAGCGAAATACTTCGGGACATCTATGGCTACACCTTC. This encodes CASSEILRDIYGYTF.

The gene calls are TRBV28 and TRBJ2-3, with a possible D match to TRBD2 (5 bases). The CDR3 has 12 residues. V dropped 3 bases and J dropped 9 bases, with 10 bases sitting between them. Germline V gene sequence: CDR1 MDHEN, CDR2 SYDVKM. CDR3 bases: TGTGCCAGCAGTTTGACCCCGGGGACGCAGTATTTT. This translates into CASSLTPGTQYF.

V and J are TRBV28 and TRBJ2-3; TRBD2 matches at 13 bases. J gave up 4 bases and V 5 bases, and 3 bases lay outside the gene matches. The CDR3 is 15 residues long. Germline V lookup: CDR1 MDHEN, CDR2 SYDVKM. The CDR3 nucleotides read TGTGCCAGCAGTAACGGACTAGCGGGAGCAGATACGCAGTATTTT. It codes for CASSNGLAGADTQYF.

The CDR3: CASSLGTRHTDTQYF. The CDR3 region has the DNA TGCGCCAGCAGCTTGGGGACACGACACACAGATACGCAGTATTTT. The chain carries TRBV5-1 and TRBJ2-3; D is possibly TRBD1 (5 bases). V was shortened by 0 bases and J by 2 bases, with 10 bases between the two germline ends. Germline lookup yields CDR1 SGHRS and CDR2 YFSETQ. This CDR3 comprises 15 residues.

The J gene is TRBJ2-5, the V gene TRBV6-5; 11 bases are a match to TRBD1. The CDR3 extends over 15 amino acids. The J segment lost 1 base and the V segment lost 6 bases, leaving 4 bases of the junction unmatched. Germline CDR1 is MNHEY and CDR2 is SVGAGI. This CDR3 reads CASRTGTGGQETQYF. CDR3 sequence (DNA): TGTGCCAGCAGGACCGGGACAGGGGGCCAAGAGACCCAGTACTTC.

This clone appeared once. The rearrangement uses TRBV18 and TRBJ1-5, with D unclear. Trimming left V 4 bases short and J 4 bases short, with 14 bases between. Per germline, CDR1 KGHSH and CDR2 LQKENI. CDR3 length equals 15 residues. For the CDR3, the DNA is TGTGCCAGCTCACATAGCGGGTCTCAAAATCAGCCCCAGCATTTT. Its protein is CASSHSGSQNQPQHF.

This clone was found once. The chain carries TRBV7-6 and TRBJ2-2, with D uncertain. CDR1 is SGHVS, CDR2 FNYEAQ, per germline. The ends were cut back, 1 base at V and 6 bases at J, with 9 bases in the middle. The CDR3 consists of 14 residues. The CDR3 reads CASSLEQLAGELFF. In DNA, the CDR3 is TGTGCCAGCAGCTTAGAACAGTTGGCCGGGGAGCTGTTTTTT.

This clone was seen a handful of times. This rearrangement joins TRBV19 to TRBJ1-4; 7 bases are a match to TRBD1. The ends lost 6 bases at V and 8 bases at J; junction bases unmatched: 9. There are 14 residues in the CDR3. Germline values: CDR1 LNHDA, CDR2 SQIVND (reference sequence). The CDR3 protein is CASRQGGRVEKLFF. The CDR3 DNA is TGTGCCAGTAGGCAGGGGGGTAGAGTGGAAAAACTGTTTTTT.

The table lists this clone with a few counts. The chain recombines TRBV7-3 with TRBJ2-2, with 8 bases aligning to TRBD1. V was clipped by 3 bases and J by 1 base; unmatched bases: 1. The germline V gene encodes CDR1 SGHTA and CDR2 FQGTGA. CDR3 length equals 15 residues. The CDR3 DNA reads as TGTGCCAGCAGCTTCACAGGGGGGAACACCGGGGAGCTGTTTTTT. This encodes CASSFTGGNTGELFF.

This clone was observed a single time. The V call is TRBV7-9, the J call TRBJ2-3; the D gene is possibly TRBD1 (6 bases). Germline CDR1 and CDR2: SEHNR and FQNEAQ (reference sequence). CDR3 length: 16 residues. Trimming took off 5 bases at V and 1 base at J, with 16 bases between the two ends. CDR3 nucleotides: TGTGCCAGCAGCGTCAGACTGGGGGCAGGCACAGATACGCAGTATTTT. Translated: CASSVRLGAGTDTQYF.

This chain links TRBV6-2 or TRBV6-3 with TRBJ1-1; 7 bases are shared with TRBD1. Unmatched junction bases numbered 7, after V lost 6 bases and J lost 0 bases. Per the germline V gene, CDR1 is MNHEY and CDR2 is SVGEGT. CDR3 size: 15 residues. The CDR3: CASRPITGVNTEAFF. CDR3 bases: TGTGCCAGCAGGCCTATCACAGGGGTGAACACTGAAGCTTTCTTT.

The chain joins TRBV7-2 to TRBJ1-5; D remains unclear. V gave up 3 bases and J gave up 2 bases, with 14 bases separating them. The CDR3 is 16 residues long. Germline V gene sequence: CDR1 SGHTA, CDR2 FQGNSA. CDR3 bases: TGTGCCAGCAGCTTGAACCCCCCACGGGGCAATCAGCCCCAGCATTTT. Translation: CASSLNPPRGNQPQHF. Complete variable domain (other parts from reference TRBV7-2 and TRBJ1-5): GAGVSQSPSNKVTEKGKDVELRCDPISGHTALYWYRQSLGQGLEFLIYFQGNSAPDKSGLPSDRFSAERTGGSVSTLTIQRTQQEDSAVYLCASSLNPPRGNQPQHFGDGTRLSIL.

The chain combines TRBV11-2 with TRBJ1-4; 8 nucleotides match TRBD1. There are 15 residues in the CDR3. J lost 8 bases, V lost 5 bases, and 10 bases had no gene match. Germline V gene sequence: CDR1 SGHAT, CDR2 FQNNGV. The CDR3 sequence: CASSTRQGTGEKLFF. CDR3 sequence (DNA): TGTGCCAGCAGCACCCGACAGGGGACGGGCGAAAAACTGTTTTTT.

The genes are TRBV18 and TRBJ2-1, with 8 positions matching TRBD2. The germline gives CDR1 KGHSH, CDR2 LQKENI. Losses at the gene ends were 6 bases for V and 1 base for J; bases not matched to a gene: 11. This CDR3 is built from 17 residues. CDR3: CASSDREGLTSYNEQFF. In nucleotides, the CDR3 is TGTGCCAGCTCGGATCGGGAGGGCCTAACTTCCTACAATGAGCAGTTCTTC.

The V and J genes are TRBV5-1 and TRBJ2-1; 10 bases align to TRBD2. V gave up 0 bases and J gave up 11 bases; unmatched junction bases: 2. This CDR3 contains 13 residues. Germline V CDR1 and CDR2: SGHRS, YFSETQ. DNA of the CDR3: TGCGCCAGCAGCTTGGATACTAGCGGGAAGCAGTTCTTC. Translating it yields CASSLDTSGKQFF.

The V gene is TRBV3-1 (or the pseudogene TRBV3-2), the J gene TRBJ2-7; possibly TRBD2 for D (7 bases). The CDR3 contains 13 residues. V was clipped by 4 bases and J by 4 bases, with 11 bases between them. Germline values: CDR1 LGHDT, CDR2 YNNKEL (reference sequence). The CDR3 loop reads CASSRAGAYEQYF. The CDR3 DNA is TGTGCCAGCAGCCGGGCGGGGGCTTACGAGCAGTACTTC.

The J gene is TRBJ2-3, the V gene TRBV5-6; 7 bases agree with TRBD1. The CDR3 has 15 amino acids. Germline V gene data show CDR1 as SGHDT and CDR2 as YYEEEE. V dropped 2 bases and J dropped 0; count of bases not matched to a gene: 3. The DNA for the CDR3 is TGTGCCAGCAGCTTCGGGACAGAGAGCACAGATACGCAGTATTTT. Protein sequence: CASSFGTESTDTQYF.

V and J are TRBV7-2 and TRBJ2-3, with D maybe TRBD1 (6 bases). This CDR3 is built from 11 residues. From germline, CDR1 is SGHTA and CDR2 FQGNSA. Trimming left V 7 bases short and J 4 bases short, with 6 bases between. This chain's CDR3 is CASTGADTQYF. In nucleotides, the CDR3 is TGTGCCAGCACAGGGGCAGATACGCAGTATTTT. The full variable domain, with the rest looked up from reference TRBV7-2 and TRBJ2-3, is GAGVSQSPSNKVTEKGKDVELRCDPISGHTALYWYRQSLGQGLEFLIYFQGNSAPDKSGLPSDRFSAERTGGSVSTLTIQRTQQEDSAVYLCASTGADTQYFGPGTRLTVL.

In its sample, this clone was seen a few times. V usage is TRBV5-4 and J usage is TRBJ2-7; 8 bases line up with TRBD2. V was clipped by 5 bases and J by 0 bases; unmatched bases: 7. The CDR3 loop spans 15 amino acids. Germline V CDR1 and CDR2: SGHNT, YYREEE (reference sequence). The DNA for the CDR3 is TGTGCCAGCAGTCGGAGCGGGAGCCACTCCTACGAGCAGTACTTC. Protein product: CASSRSGSHSYEQYF.

The chain couples TRBV20-1 to TRBJ2-1; possible D gene TRBD2, 5 bases. Germline V gene lookup returns CDR1 DFQATT and CDR2 SNEGSKA (reference sequence). The CDR3 length is 11 residues. Between the trimmed V and J ends, which lost 5 bases and 12 bases, there was a span of 14 bases. CDR3 sequence: CSAPPRAVQFF. DNA for the CDR3: TGCAGTGCTCCCCCCCGAGCGGTGCAGTTCTTC.

This clone was found a few times. The chain links TRBV7-9 to TRBJ1-1; no definite D call. Germline V CDR1 and CDR2: SEHNR, FQNEAQ (reference sequence). CDR3 size: 13 residues. Trimming took off 2 bases at V and 2 bases at J, with 6 bases between the two ends. CDR3 protein: CASSLTANTEAFF. The DNA for the CDR3 is TGTGCCAGCAGCTTAACAGCTAACACTGAAGCTTTCTTT.